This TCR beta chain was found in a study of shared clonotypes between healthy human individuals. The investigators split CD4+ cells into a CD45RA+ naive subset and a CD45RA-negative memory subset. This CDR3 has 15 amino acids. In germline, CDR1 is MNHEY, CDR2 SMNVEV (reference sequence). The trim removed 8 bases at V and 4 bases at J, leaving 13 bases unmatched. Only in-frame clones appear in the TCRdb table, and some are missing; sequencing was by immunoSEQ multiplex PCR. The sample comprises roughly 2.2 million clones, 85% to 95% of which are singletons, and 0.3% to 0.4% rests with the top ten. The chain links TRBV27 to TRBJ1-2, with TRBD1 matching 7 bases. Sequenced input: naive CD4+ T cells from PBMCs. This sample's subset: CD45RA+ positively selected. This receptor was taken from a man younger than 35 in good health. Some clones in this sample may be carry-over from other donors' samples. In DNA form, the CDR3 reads TGTGCCAGCGGGCTAGACAGGGCGGGTTCCTATGGCTACACCTTC. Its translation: CASGLDRAGSYGYTF.